This paragraph reports one T cell receptor beta chain. The antigen it recognizes is unknown. One base away there is no much larger clone; base qualities are not given. The sample's time point label, decoded: baseline before first vaccination. Samples from vaccinated people were obtained from the UK trials COV001 and COV002, which included a single-blind randomized controlled phase 2/3 trial of AZD1222 (ChAdOx1 nCoV-19) in healthy adults. For TCRbeta chain sequencing, PBMC samples from trial participants were taken at day 0 and at day 28 after the second dose. The CDR3 regions of human TCRbeta chains were analyzed by immunosequencing. The authors' pipeline ran thus. TCRs in the repertoires were matched against a reference library of SARS-CoV-2-specific TCRs that had been generated with the MIRA antigen-specificity platform. Breadth was defined as the fraction of unique TCRs that were SARS-CoV-2-associated, and depth was defined as the fraction of total T cells that were SARS-CoV-2-associated. Each spike-specific TCR was assigned to its reactive spike region and to a CD4 or CD8 class using the MIRA data. Log10-transformed breadth and depth values were compared by one-way ANOVA with Sidak's multiple comparisons tests. TCRdb re-hosts the immuneACCESS table, in-frame sequences only. Its copies lack some clones; in the studies checked, an unresolved V gene accounts for under half of them, and the cause for the rest is not known. That table supplies the V and J calls and clone size; D and trimming were determined from the DNA. The sample has 90,000 to 120,000 clones on record, nearly 95% of them singletons. Approximately 4.7% of the sample rests with the top ten.

Taken from cysteine to phenylalanine, the CDR3 has 15 residues. The DNA shown is the 45-base CDR3, in frame from base 1. CDR1 ENHRY and CDR2 SYGVKD are derived from the germline V gene. The junction shows trimming of 4 bases on V and 3 bases on J, plus 16 bases between the germline ends. The sample belongs to a study of T cell responses to AZD1222 COVID-19 vaccine (dated by TCRdb to the early 2020s). Concerning the study at large: Because spike-specific TCR depth and breadth did not differ between the two schedules, AZD1222 recipients who got a second dose at roughly 4 weeks were pooled with those who got a second dose at roughly 12 weeks. A total of 230 to 250 trial participants underwent TCR sequencing, of whom 207 had received two doses of AZD1222 and approximately 26 had received two doses of the MenACWY control vaccine. Trial participants were enrolled by age into subgroups of 18-55, 56-69 and 70-plus years, and roughly 150, 30 and 60 TCR-sequenced participants, respectively, were included in these subgroups. What the authors observed across the whole study: Reportedly, almost half of the unique spike-specific TCRs recognized epitopes lying outside the regions that are mutated in the B.1.351 and B.1.1.7 variants. CD4 TCRs associated with the vaccine covered the entire spike protein, and the dominant responses were in regions 160-218 and 743-854. Because no day 14 peak-response samples were available, the repertoires could be characterized only after the peak T cell response. Conclusions about previously exposed vaccinees are limited because only six or seven AZD1222 recipients were SARS-CoV-2 seropositive at baseline. Most participants were white British and females outnumbered males, and the authors suggested that clonal diversity may have been underestimated. After two AZD1222 doses, spike-specific TCR breadth and depth were significantly higher than at day 0 and than in MenACWY recipients. The 56-69-year group was small, and its depth increase did not reach significance, likely because of low power.

The origin of this receptor is an adult in good health. The sequence is built from TRBV10-3 and TRBJ2-7, with no D gene named confidently. The source material was peripheral blood, sampled on day 0 of AZD1222 vaccination. The sequence in DNA is TGTGCCATCAGTGCAACCGATAGGATAGTCTACGAGCAGTACTTC. Its product reads: CAISATDRIVYEQYF.